The rows below give T cell receptor beta chains drawn from one sample of a study of T-cell reconstitution after alpha-beta-depleted transplantation in children. Using its own MiXCR run on the PCR reads, TCRdb lists one record per CDR3 protein. The sample lists a few hundred thousand distinct CDR3 sequences; approximately 6.9% were seen once. The sample in question was PBMCs, obtained before TCRalphabeta/CD19-depleted stem cell transplant. The receptor source for this set is a boy aged 2-9 years with acute lymphoblastic leukemia, due to receive a stem cell transplant. CDR3s include the opening cysteine and the closing phenylalanine or tryptophan. D genes are given only for firm matches. Clone size is not always given. Where it is, it says once, few, many or a class for expanded clones.

D	size	V	J	length	CDR3	DNA
-	many	TRBV6-2/TRBV6-3	TRBJ2-5	15	CASSYEQAIQETQYF	TGTGCCAGCAGTTACGAACAAGCTATCCAAGAGACCCAGTACTTC
TRBD2	many	TRBV3-1	TRBJ2-7	14	CASSQLAGVQRQYF	TGTGCCAGCAGCCAGTTGGCGGGAGTTCAGCGGCAGTACTTC
-	-	TRBV11-2	TRBJ2-1	13	CASSLGETQEQFF	TGTGCCAGCAGCTTAGGGGAGACCCAGGAGCAGTTCTTC
-	medium-sized	TRBV20-1	TRBJ2-3	15	CSASPRGDLTDTQYF	TGCAGTGCTAGCCCGAGGGGGGACCTAACAGATACGCAGTATTTT
-	few	TRBV10-3	TRBJ2-5	15	CAISGPRGVEETQYF	TGTGCCATCAGCGGGCCCAGGGGGGTCGAAGAGACCCAGTACTTC
-	-	TRBV6-5	TRBJ1-1	13	CASSYSENTEAFF	TGTGCCAGCAGTTACTCGGAAAACACTGAAGCTTTCTTT
-	-	TRBV5-6	TRBJ2-7	16	CASSLSGAPSSYEQYF	TGTGCCAGCAGCTTGTCTGGGGCGCCCAGCTCCTACGAGCAGTACTTC
TRBD1	many	TRBV11-3	TRBJ2-3	18	CASSLFGTGGASTDTQYF	TGTGCCAGCAGCTTATTCGGGACAGGGGGCGCGAGCACAGATACGCAGTATTTT
-	-	TRBV4-3	TRBJ2-7	14	CASSQGRTPYEQYF	TGCGCCAGCAGCCAAGGTAGAACCCCCTACGAGCAGTACTTC
-	-	TRBV28	TRBJ1-5	13	CASSPLTSQPQHF	TGTGCCAGCAGCCCCTTAACCTCTCAGCCCCAGCATTTT
-	many	TRBV29-1	TRBJ2-5	13	CSVNRGTSGTQYF	TGCAGCGTTAACCGGGGCACGTCCGGGACCCAGTACTTC
TRBD2	many	TRBV20-1	TRBJ2-3	16	CSAPTWTSGRSDTQYF	TGCAGTGCCCCAACCTGGACTAGCGGGAGGTCGGATACGCAGTATTTT
TRBD2	few	TRBV28	TRBJ2-1	15	CASTIGTSGSFEQFF	TGTGCCAGCACCATCGGGACTAGCGGGAGCTTTGAGCAGTTCTTC
-	-	TRBV7-9	TRBJ2-2	16	CASSTGLLVGGGELFF	TGTGCCAGCAGCACGGGTCTTCTGGTGGGCGGCGGGGAGCTGTTTTTT
-	few	TRBV3-1	TRBJ2-3	14	CASSQGSGTDTQYF	TGTGCCAGCAGCCAAGGGAGCGGGACAGATACGCAGTATTTT
-	many	TRBV28	TRBJ2-7	14	CASSNRIRGYEQYF	TGTGCCAGCAGTAACCGTATTCGCGGGTACGAGCAGTACTTC
-	many	TRBV6-6	TRBJ2-7	12	CASSPGTLEQYF	TGTGCCAGCAGTCCCGGGACACTCGAGCAGTACTTC
-	many	TRBV7-2	TRBJ2-5	14	CASSLARGRETQYF	TGTGCCAGCAGCTTAGCACGGGGACGGGAGACCCAGTACTTC
TRBD1	few	TRBV18	TRBJ2-1	13	CASSARQGTGQFF	TGTGCCAGCTCAGCAAGACAGGGGACGGGGCAGTTCTTC
-	-	TRBV14	TRBJ2-3	11	CASSQRGAVFF	TGTGCCAGCAGCCAAAGAGGGGCCGTGTTCTTT
TRBD1	many	TRBV6-2/TRBV6-3	TRBJ1-1	19	CASSYSRAGQGAGKTEAFF	TGTGCCAGCAGTTACTCGAGAGCGGGACAGGGGGCCGGGAAGACTGAAGCTTTCTTT
-	many	TRBV20-1	TRBJ2-1	16	CSAPRGGRDPDNEQFF	TGCAGTGCTCCACGCGGAGGGCGGGACCCTGATAATGAGCAGTTCTTC
-	many	TRBV29-1	TRBJ2-3	14	CAAGRLTSTDTQYF	TGCGCAGCAGGGAGACTAACTTCCACAGATACGCAGTATTTT